The T cell receptor (beta chain) under discussion was sequenced for a study of blood T cell repertoires in COVID-19. Study as a whole: COVID-19 samples, acute and convalescent, were from the United States, Italy and Spain.

This clone has a handful of counts. Germline V gives CDR1 SEHNR, CDR2 FQNEAQ (reference sequence). The CDR3 runs 14 residues. V lost 1 base and J 3 bases, leaving 10 bases between the germline ends. Methods used by the authors: Reference gene primer amplification in the assay estimated nucleated cell counts. Measured with immunoSEQ multiplex PCR; TCRdb has only the in-frame clones, and not every one. For V, J and clone size, that table is used; D and trimming come from the DNA. The data hold about 120,000 clones, with about 80% observed a single time. This chain uses TRBV7-9 with TRBJ2-7; tentatively, D is TRBD1 (6 bases). The clonotype was recovered from a man between 65 and 85 years old with active or convalescent COVID-19. Sequencing was done on a sample of peripheral blood. The CDR3 nucleotides are TGTGCCAGCAGCTTAGGGGACACGTTCTACGAGCAGTACTTC. Its translation: CASSLGDTFYEQYF.